This TCR beta chain originates from a study of T cell clonotyping in hematopoietic cell transplantation. Looking at the study overall: Recipients' pretransplant samples followed cytoreduction.

TCRdb's table, derived via immunoSEQ multiplex PCR, lists solely in-frame clones and lacks some. The sample records about 36,000 clones, 85% to 95% being singletons. Documented time point: recipient sample about 28 days before transplant, after cytoreduction. General study results and limits: Few recipient clonotypes overlapped donors; over 95% were de novo at given depth. Pathologically expanded recipient clonotypes increased progressively from day 30 to day 180 as diversity fell. Without cell sorting, CD4 versus CD8 contributions remain unresolved.

On this clone itself: Antigen specificity is unknown.

The clonotype was recovered from a man aged 35 to 55 with chronic myeloid leukemia. Some clones in this sample may be carry-over from other donors' samples. Material: peripheral blood mononuclear cells, obtained before stem cell transplant.

The CDR3 spells CASSLLGGTGGGRGPNEKLFF. In DNA form, the CDR3 reads TGCGCCAGCAGCTTGTTGGGCGGGACAGGGGGAGGCCGCGGACCTAATGAAAAACTGTTTTTT. This chain joins TRBV5-1 and TRBJ1-4, with 11 bases aligning to TRBD1. This CDR3 spans 21 amino acids. The ends lost 1 base at V and 3 bases at J; junction bases unmatched: 17. In germline, CDR1 is SGHRS, CDR2 YFSETQ.